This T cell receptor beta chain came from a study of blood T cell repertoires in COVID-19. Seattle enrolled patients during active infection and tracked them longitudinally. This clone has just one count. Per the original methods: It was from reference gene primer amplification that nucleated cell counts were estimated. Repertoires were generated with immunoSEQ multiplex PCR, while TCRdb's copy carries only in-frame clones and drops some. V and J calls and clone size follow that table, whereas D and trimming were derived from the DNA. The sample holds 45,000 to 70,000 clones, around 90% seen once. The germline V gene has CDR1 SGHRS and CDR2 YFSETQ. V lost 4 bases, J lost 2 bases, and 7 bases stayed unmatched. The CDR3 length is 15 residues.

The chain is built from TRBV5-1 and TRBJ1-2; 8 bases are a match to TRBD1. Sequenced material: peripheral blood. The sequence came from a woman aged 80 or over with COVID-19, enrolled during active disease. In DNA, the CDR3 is TGCGCCAGCAGCCTCGGGACAGGCAGAAACTATGGCTACACCTTC. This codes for CASSLGTGRNYGYTF. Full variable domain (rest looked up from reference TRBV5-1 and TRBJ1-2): KAGVTQTPRYLIKTRGQQVTLSCSPISGHRSVSWYQQTPGQGLQFLFEYFSETQRNKGNFPGRFSGRQFSNSRSEMNVSTLELGDSALYLCASSLGTGRNYGYTFGSGTRLTVV.